One and the same sample provided the 5 T cell receptor beta chains below, sequenced in a study of molecular identifiers for immune sequencing clone quantification (dated by TCRdb to the late 2010s). The library came from PCR. Sequencing used an Illumina HiSeq 4000. TCRdb's own reprocessing of the public reads used fastp at Q25 and MiXCR and kept productive beta chains. When rows share a CDR3 protein, they turn into one entry using the most common DNA and genes. The sample includes around 82,000 distinct CDR3 sequences, with roughly 19% observed a single time. The ten largest account for 0.7% to 0.95% of the sample. The source material was naive CD8+ T cells from blood, with Jurkat cell RNA spiked in. The intended sense of this specimen's cell subset or site label: FACS-sorted CD8+CD4-CCR7+CD45RA+ naive T cells. Source of these receptors: a human donor in good health. Some libraries in this study had Jurkat cell RNA spiked in.

As for this clonotype: A much bigger clone sits one base away, suggesting this may be a read error. This chain uses TRBV6-5 with TRBJ2-2; TRBD2 might be the D (5 bases). There are 13 residues in the CDR3. In germline, CDR1 is MNHEY, CDR2 SVGAGI. In DNA, the CDR3 is TGTACCAGCGGTGACGGGGACACCGGGGAGCTGTTTTTT. Amino acids: CTSGDGDTGELFF.

There are many counts of this clonotype. V usage is TRBV12-3 or TRBV12-4 and J usage is TRBJ1-2; 7 bases are a match to TRBD1. This CDR3 has 15 amino acids. The V and J ends lost 9 bases and 2 bases, in that order; junction bases with no gene match: 12. The CDR3 nucleotides read TGTGCCAGTTATATCGCGGGGACAGAAAACTATGGCTACACCTTC. As protein: CASYIAGTENYGYTF.

Ten or more counts support this clonotype. J is TRBJ2-1 and V is TRBV2; 8 bases map to TRBD1. The J segment lost 7 bases and the V segment lost 1 base, leaving 9 bases of the junction unmatched. The CDR3 spans 16 residues. Germline loops: CDR1 SNHLY, CDR2 FYNNEI. CDR3 in DNA: TGTGCCAGCAGTGAAGGGTCAGGGGGCAACGGGAATGAGCAGTTCTTC. It yields the protein CASSEGSGGNGNEQFF.

Concerning this clonotype itself: This may be a read error, as it is one base from a much larger clone. The genes are TRBV6-6 and TRBJ1-1; maybe TRBD1 (6 bases). CDR1 and CDR2 (germline): MNHNY, SVGAGI (reference sequence). This CDR3 is 15 amino acids long. The CDR3 loop is CASSTRTAMNTEASF. Written as DNA, the CDR3 is TGTGCCAGCAGTACCCGGACAGCCATGAACACTGAAGCTTCCTTT.

The chain employs TRBV19 and TRBJ1-1; D not resolved. CDR1 and CDR2 (germline): LNHDA, SQIVND (reference sequence). The CDR3 loop spans 15 amino acids. V was trimmed by 1 base and J by 0 bases, leaving 9 bases between them. CDR3 bases: TGTGCCAGTAGTATAGGGTCAGGAATGAACACTGAAGCTTTCTTT. Its translation: CASSIGSGMNTEAFF.